These 25 T cell receptor beta chains were sequenced from one sample in a study of sequential checkpoint blockade in melanoma. Assay: immunoSEQ multiplex PCR; the TCRdb copy retains only in-frame clones and omits some. The table has 15,000 to 20,000 clones, approximately 70% seen once; the top ten hold around 21%. Treatment of the sample: randomized to nivolumab then ipilimumab (arm A) or the reverse (arm B). Sequences were derived from CD8+ T cells sorted from blood (inferred from file names), sampled from a patient given nivolumab and ipilimumab in sequence. Receptor source: a human donor with melanoma.

The DNA of the CDR3 is TGTGCCAGCAGTCCCGGGACAGGGGGTAATGAGCAGTTCTTC. Translating gives CASSPGTGGNEQFF. The V call is TRBV27, the J call TRBJ2-1, with 11 bases lining up with TRBD1. Germline loops: CDR1 MNHEY, CDR2 SMNVEV (reference sequence). Trimming removed 5 bases from V and 7 bases from J; junction bases left unmatched: 4. CDR3 size: 14 residues.

This clone was seen a handful of times. This chain uses TRBV7-2 with TRBJ1-4; tentative D call: TRBD1 (6 bases). CDR3 length: 15 residues. V lost 5 bases to trimming and J lost 10 bases, with 20 bases between them. CDR1 SGHTA and CDR2 FQGNSA come from the germline V gene. The CDR3 coding sequence is TGTGCCAGCAGCCCCGATCGAATACAGGGTACAAAACTGTTTTTT. As protein: CASSPDRIQGTKLFF.

This CDR3 reads CASSPGGAEAFF. As DNA, the CDR3 is TGTGCCAGCAGCCCGGGAGGCGCTGAAGCTTTCTTT. The rearrangement uses TRBV7-2 and TRBJ1-1; no clear D. The CDR3 extends over 12 amino acids. Per germline, CDR1 SGHTA and CDR2 FQGNSA. The germline V and J ends were trimmed by 5 bases and 6 bases, with 10 bases remaining between them.

The CDR3 DNA is TGTGCCAGCAGTGAAAAAGTAGCGGGGGGATACTACAATGAGCAGTTCTTC. It codes for CASSEKVAGGYYNEQFF. The J gene is TRBJ2-1, the V gene TRBV2, with 10 nucleotides matching TRBD2. Losses at the gene ends were 2 bases for V and 3 bases for J; bases not matched to a gene: 7. The germline gives CDR1 SNHLY, CDR2 FYNNEI. CDR3 size: 17 residues.

J is TRBJ1-4 and V is TRBV4-1, with 11 nucleotides matching TRBD1. The CDR3 loop spans 17 amino acids. Germline V CDR1 and CDR2: MGHRA, YSYEKL. Trimming removed 5 bases from V and 5 bases from J; junction bases left unmatched: 10. CDR3 coding DNA: TGCGCCAGCAGCTTTCGCTCTTGGGACAGGGGGAATGAAAAACTGTTTTTT. The encoded protein is CASSFRSWDRGNEKLFF.

The V and J genes are TRBV5-6 and TRBJ2-2; D may be TRBD2 (8 bases). There are 16 residues in the CDR3. From germline, CDR1 is SGHDT and CDR2 YYEEEE. V was shortened by 6 bases and J by 6 bases, with 21 bases between the two germline ends. The CDR3 protein is CASTPQGLGGSGELFF. CDR3 coding DNA: TGTGCCAGCACCCCCCAGGGACTAGGGGGCTCCGGGGAGCTGTTTTTT.

This rearrangement joins TRBV5-1 to TRBJ2-5, with D possibly being TRBD2 (6 bases). The last part of the DNA fits TRBJ2-7 better; the J call may be wrong. From germline, CDR1 is SGHRS and CDR2 YFSETQ. CDR3 length: 13 residues. The CDR3 DNA reads TGCGCCAGCAGCCTAGCGACTGATTACGAGCAGTACTTC. It yields the protein CASSLATDYEQYF.

The chain is built from TRBV7-9 and TRBJ2-7, with a tentative D call TRBD2 (5 bases). Trimming left V 3 bases short and J 9 bases short, with 15 bases between. CDR1 SEHNR and CDR2 FQNEAQ come from the germline V gene (reference sequence). The CDR3 runs to 13 residues. The CDR3 loop reads CASSLDGGDRQYF. CDR3 sequence (DNA): TGTGCCAGCAGCTTGGACGGAGGCGACCGGCAGTACTTC. Complete variable domain (other parts from reference TRBV7-9 and TRBJ2-7): DTGVSQNPRHKITKRGQNVTFRCDPISEHNRLYWYRQTLGQGPEFLTYFQNEAQLEKSRLLSDRFSAERPKGSFSTLEIQRTEQGDSAMYLCASSLDGGDRQYFGPGTRLTVT.

This chain connects TRBV7-3 to TRBJ2-1; 9 bases map to TRBD2. From germline, CDR1 is SGHTA and CDR2 FQGTGA. Trimming cost V 3 bases and J 0 bases; bases outside gene matches: 9. This CDR3 is built from 18 residues. The CDR3 DNA follows: TGTGCCAGCAGCTTCTTACCCTCTAGCGGGGTCTCCTACAATGAGCAGTTCTTC. Amino acids: CASSFLPSSGVSYNEQFF.

Only one count was recorded for this clone. The CDR3 DNA reads as TGTGCCAGCAGCGCAGGGACTAGCGGGTTGATGGAGCAGTTCTTC. Its translation is CASSAGTSGLMEQFF. The rearrangement links TRBV9 to TRBJ2-1; 12 nucleotides align to TRBD2. The CDR3 covers 15 residues. The V and J ends lost 3 bases and 10 bases, in that order; junction bases with no gene match: 8. Per the germline V gene, CDR1 is SGDLS and CDR2 is YYNGEE.

This rearrangement joins TRBV7-8 to TRBJ2-7; possible D gene TRBD2, 5 bases. Germline V gene sequence: CDR1 SGHVS, CDR2 FQNEAQ. V lost 5 bases, J lost 1 base, and 6 bases lay in between. The CDR3 covers 12 residues. The CDR3, as DNA: TGTGCCAGCAGCCCGGGATCCTACGAGCAGTACTTC. Its translation is CASSPGSYEQYF.

The J gene is TRBJ1-4, the V gene TRBV7-9; D is undetermined. The CDR3 has 15 amino acids. V lost 5 bases and J 8 bases, leaving 18 bases between the germline ends. CDR1 is SEHNR and CDR2 is FQNEAQ in the germline V gene (reference sequence). The CDR3 nucleotides read TGTGCCAGCAGCCCCAGCGGGGAAGGCGGGGAAAAACTGTTTTTT. Translating gives CASSPSGEGGEKLFF.

The chain recombines TRBV7-3 with TRBJ2-1; 9 bases map to TRBD2. There are 14 residues in the CDR3. The V gene end was trimmed by 6 bases and the J gene end by 8 bases; junction bases not matched to a gene: 8. Germline V gene lookup returns CDR1 SGHTA and CDR2 FQGTGA. CDR3 DNA sequence: TGTGCCAGCAGTCCAGTTAGCGGGAGTTATGAGCAGTTCTTC. This gives the protein CASSPVSGSYEQFF.

The chain couples TRBV15 to TRBJ1-1; D is ambiguous. Germline V lookup: CDR1 LNHNV, CDR2 YYDKDF (reference sequence). Deletions cut 6 bases from V and 4 bases from J, with 6 bases between. This CDR3 has 11 residues. CDR3 nucleotide sequence: TGTGCCACCAGTTCCGGCACTGAAGCTTTCTTT. Its translation: CATSSGTEAFF.

The chain uses TRBV27 and TRBJ2-7; D is undetermined. Trimming cost V 3 bases and J 3 bases, with 6 bases left between them. Germline assignment: CDR1 MNHEY and CDR2 SMNVEV (reference sequence). CDR3 length equals 12 residues. Written as DNA, the CDR3 is TGTGCCAGCAGTTTGCCGGGCTACGAGCAGTACTTC. Translated, it gives CASSLPGYEQYF.

This clone has more than one count but fewer than ten. The CDR3 loop is CASSSDRASSYEQYF. The CDR3 bases are TGTGCCAGCAGTTCGGACAGGGCAAGCTCCTACGAGCAGTACTTC. This chain connects TRBV28 to TRBJ2-7, with 8 bases matching TRBD1. This CDR3 contains 15 residues. Germline lookup yields CDR1 MDHEN and CDR2 SYDVKM. With 4 bases clipped from V and 0 bases from J, the junction kept 5 bases outside the gene matches.

This chain connects TRBV7-6 to TRBJ1-5; 11 bases line up with TRBD1. V lost 7 bases and J lost 5; bases outside the gene matches: 4. CDR1 and CDR2 from the germline V gene are SGHVS and FNYEAQ. The CDR3 loop spans 14 amino acids. CDR3 bases: TGTGCCAGCAACCGGACAGGGGGCGATCAGCCCCAGCATTTT. It encodes CASNRTGGDQPQHF.

The rearrangement links TRBV6-5 to TRBJ2-3; 7 bases line up with TRBD2. V trimming: 0 bases; J trimming: 4 bases; junction bases outside the gene matches: 1. CDR3 length: 14 amino acids. Germline CDR1 reads MNHEY; CDR2 reads SVGAGI. The CDR3 DNA is TGTGCCAGCAGTTACTCCGGGGGGTCAGATACGCAGTATTTT. Its translation is CASSYSGGSDTQYF.

This chain connects TRBV4-2 to TRBJ2-5, with 7 bases lining up with TRBD1. This CDR3 is built from 15 residues. Per the germline V gene, CDR1 is LGHNA and CDR2 is YNFKEQ. V gave up 1 base and J gave up 5 bases; unmatched junction bases: 7. CDR3: CASSQARQGAETQYF. Here the CDR3 DNA reads TGTGCCAGCAGCCAAGCTCGACAGGGTGCGGAGACCCAGTACTTC.

The rearrangement links TRBV5-1 to TRBJ2-1; D not certain. Deletions cut 0 bases from V and 8 bases from J, with 9 bases between. The germline gives CDR1 SGHRS, CDR2 YFSETQ. This CDR3 is built from 13 residues. The CDR3 here is CASSLEPGYEQFF. The CDR3 region has the DNA TGCGCCAGCAGCTTGGAGCCCGGTTATGAGCAGTTCTTC. Together with reference TRBV5-1 and TRBJ2-1, the CDR3 gives the full variable domain: KAGVTQTPRYLIKTRGQQVTLSCSPISGHRSVSWYQQTPGQGLQFLFEYFSETQRNKGNFPGRFSGRQFSNSRSEMNVSTLELGDSALYLCASSLEPGYEQFFGPGTRLTVL.

The chain carries TRBV9 and TRBJ1-3, with D uncertain. CDR3 size: 14 residues. Germline V lookup: CDR1 SGDLS, CDR2 YYNGEE. V gave up 0 bases and J gave up 8 bases, with 12 bases separating them. CDR3: CASSVDQARDTIYF. The DNA for the CDR3 is TGTGCCAGCAGCGTAGATCAGGCAAGAGACACCATATATTTT.

The CDR3 sequence is CASSFGRLYEQYF. DNA for the CDR3: TGTGCCAGCAGTTTCGGCAGACTCTACGAGCAGTACTTC. The chain uses TRBV28 and TRBJ2-7; D is uncertain. This CDR3 is built from 13 residues. The ends were cut back, 3 bases at V and 3 bases at J, with 9 bases in the middle. Per germline, CDR1 MDHEN and CDR2 SYDVKM.

Worth noting for this clone: This may come from a read error, since a much larger clone is one base off. V and J are TRBV6-1 and TRBJ1-1; D perhaps matches TRBD1 (5 bases). Between the trimmed V and J ends, which lost 10 bases and 4 bases, there was a span of 22 bases. This CDR3 region has 15 residues. Germline V gives CDR1 MNHNS, CDR2 SASEGT. The CDR3 reads CAISPGGDSRTEAFF. As DNA, the CDR3 is TGTGCCATCAGCCCCGGGGGGGACTCACGCACTGAAGCTTTCTTT.

CDR3 loop: CASSPRDRQYEQYF. The CDR3 region has the DNA TGCGCCAGCAGCCCCCGGGACAGGCAATACGAGCAGTACTTC. This rearrangement joins TRBV5-1 to TRBJ2-7; TRBD1 matches 8 bases. J was trimmed by 4 bases and V by 4 bases; bases with no gene match: 7. The CDR3 is made up of 14 amino acids. Germline V lookup: CDR1 SGHRS, CDR2 YFSETQ.

CDR3 coding DNA: TGTGCCAGCAGTCCCACAGTCTCCTACAATGAGCAGTTCTTC. Residues: CASSPTVSYNEQFF. The chain employs TRBV28 and TRBJ2-1; D gene uncertain. The CDR3 spans 14 residues. V lost 5 bases to trimming and J lost 0 bases, with 8 bases between them. Germline CDR1 and CDR2: MDHEN and SYDVKM.